This T cell receptor beta chain was recovered during a study of post-analysis software for immune sequencing data. The study, taken as a whole, reports: Patients with multiple sclerosis recorded significantly lower normalized Chao1 diversity than controls, the study found. The five TRBV segments detected at higher frequency in patients than in controls included TRBV5-6, TRBV5-1 and TRBV20-1.

Prepared libraries of TCR beta cDNA carried unique molecular identifiers. TCRdb processed the PCR reads anew with MiXCR; each CDR3 protein has one entry. Of a few hundred thousand distinct CDR3 sequences in the sample, less than 40% were seen once. This clonotype was seen at least ten times. Its target is not known. This CDR3 has 15 amino acids. Germline CDR1 is MDHEN and CDR2 is SYDVKM. V lost 2 bases to trimming and J lost 4 bases; unmatched junction nucleotides: 3. Specimen: blood. This receptor was obtained from a girl aged 5-17 years with multiple sclerosis. The chain couples TRBV28 to TRBJ2-3, with 10 nucleotides matching TRBD1. DNA of the CDR3: TGTGCCAGCAGTTTAAATGGACAGGGGGCAGATACGCAGTATTTT. Its protein is CASSLNGQGADTQYF.